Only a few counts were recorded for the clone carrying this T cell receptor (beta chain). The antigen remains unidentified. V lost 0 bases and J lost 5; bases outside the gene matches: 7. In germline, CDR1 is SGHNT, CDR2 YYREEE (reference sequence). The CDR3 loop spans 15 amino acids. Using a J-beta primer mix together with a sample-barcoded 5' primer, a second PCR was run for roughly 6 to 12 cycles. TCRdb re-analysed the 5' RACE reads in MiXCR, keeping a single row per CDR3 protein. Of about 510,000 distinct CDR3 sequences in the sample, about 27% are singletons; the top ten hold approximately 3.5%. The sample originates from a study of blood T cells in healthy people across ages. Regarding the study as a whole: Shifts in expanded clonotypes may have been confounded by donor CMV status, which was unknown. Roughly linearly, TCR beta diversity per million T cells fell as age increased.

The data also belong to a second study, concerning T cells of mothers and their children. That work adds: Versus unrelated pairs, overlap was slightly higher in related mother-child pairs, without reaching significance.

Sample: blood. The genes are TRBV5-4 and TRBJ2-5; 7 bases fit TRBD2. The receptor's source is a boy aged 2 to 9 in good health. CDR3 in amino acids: CASSLELVRGETQYF. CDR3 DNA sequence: TGTGCCAGCAGCTTGGAACTAGTGCGGGGGGAGACCCAGTACTTC.